The 27 T cell receptor beta chains reported below all come from one sample, sequenced in a study of blood T cell dynamics during melanoma immunotherapy. Repertoires were generated with immunoSEQ multiplex PCR, while TCRdb's copy carries only in-frame clones and drops some. The sample includes over 13,000 clones, more than 75% of them seen just once. Regarding time point: pre-treatment baseline. The sequenced sample was blood, obtained from a patient treated with checkpoint blockade. The receptors shown here come from a human donor with melanoma.

The chain recombines TRBV5-6 with TRBJ2-5, with 9 nucleotides matching TRBD2. Germline CDR1 and CDR2: SGHDT and YYEEEE. This CDR3 contains 15 residues. Trimming took 3 bases from V and 5 from J; bases not matched to a gene: 8. The CDR3 protein is CASSSLAGKYETQYF. The CDR3 DNA follows: TGTGCCAGCAGCTCCCTAGCGGGGAAGTATGAGACCCAGTACTTC.

In regard to this clone: One end of the junction is discordant with germline, which a read error may explain. Other DNA sequences in the sample encode the same CDR3. V is TRBV7-9 and J is TRBJ2-3; D possibly corresponds to TRBD1 (5 bases). Germline CDR1 SEHNR, CDR2 FQNEAQ (reference sequence). The CDR3 length is 14 residues. This CDR3 reads CASSLGQGTDTQYF. In DNA form, the CDR3 reads TGTGCCAGCAGCTTAGGTCAGGGCACGGATACGCAGTATTTT.

The chain joins TRBV27 to TRBJ2-2; 9 positions match TRBD1. CDR3 length equals 14 residues. V gave up 6 bases and J gave up 3 bases; unmatched junction bases: 2. Germline assignment: CDR1 MNHEY and CDR2 SMNVEV (reference sequence). CDR3 protein: CASRGTGYTGELFF. The CDR3 DNA is TGTGCCAGCAGGGGGACAGGGTACACCGGGGAGCTGTTTTTT.

The rearrangement joins TRBV6-1 to TRBJ2-3, with 8 bases matching TRBD2. This CDR3 region has 15 residues. From germline, CDR1 is MNHNS and CDR2 SASEGT. The V segment lost 6 bases and the J segment 3 bases; nucleotides outside the gene matches: 8. The CDR3 sequence: CASRDPGGPTDTQYF. The CDR3 nucleotides read TGTGCCAGCAGAGACCCGGGAGGGCCGACAGATACGCAGTATTTT.

CDR3 sequence reads: CASSPPPTQETQYF. CDR3 DNA: TGTGCCAGCTCACCACCGCCGACCCAAGAGACCCAGTACTTC. V and J are TRBV18 and TRBJ2-5; D is uncertain. Deletions cut 0 bases from V and 1 base from J, with 6 bases between. Germline CDR1 KGHSH, CDR2 LQKENI. The CDR3 is made up of 14 amino acids.

The chain is built from TRBV2 and TRBJ2-7, with a weak D call TRBD1 (5 bases). CDR1 is SNHLY and CDR2 is FYNNEI in the germline V gene. This CDR3 is 12 amino acids long. V dropped 4 bases and J dropped 4 bases, with 8 bases sitting between them. CDR3 sequence: CASSVAGYEQYF. Here the CDR3 DNA reads TGTGCCAGCAGTGTGGCAGGGTACGAGCAGTACTTC.

This rearrangement joins TRBV25-1 to TRBJ2-3, with TRBD1 identical over 7 bases. This CDR3 spans 13 amino acids. J lost 3 bases, V lost 6 bases, and 3 bases had no gene match. The germline V gene has CDR1 MGHDK and CDR2 SYGVNS. Here the CDR3 reads CASRGTVTDTQYF. In DNA form, the CDR3 reads TGTGCCAGCAGGGGGACAGTAACAGATACGCAGTATTTT.

This chain links TRBV6-6 with TRBJ2-7, with TRBD1 as a possible D gene (6 bases). Trimming removed 4 bases from V and 1 base from J, with 17 bases in between. Germline values: CDR1 MNHNY, CDR2 SVGAGI (reference sequence). The CDR3 contains 16 residues. Here the CDR3 DNA reads TGTGCCAGCAGTTTCCTTGACAGGAGGCGTTCCTACGAGCAGTACTTC. Its translation is CASSFLDRRRSYEQYF.

The chain couples TRBV9 to TRBJ2-1; tentative D call: TRBD2 (6 bases). Germline V gene lookup returns CDR1 SGDLS and CDR2 YYNGEE. Trimming cost V 3 bases and J 0 bases, with 10 bases left between them. There are 15 residues in the CDR3. This CDR3 is CASSGDLSSYNEQFF. CDR3 nucleotide sequence: TGTGCCAGCAGCGGGGACTTAAGCTCCTACAATGAGCAGTTCTTC.

V gene TRBV7-9 combines with J gene TRBJ2-2; D is uncertain. CDR1 and CDR2 (germline): SEHNR, FQNEAQ (reference sequence). The CDR3 is 16 residues long. Trimming cost V 5 bases and J 4 bases, with 17 bases left between them. The CDR3 protein is CASSPDRPGITGELFF. DNA of the CDR3: TGTGCCAGCAGCCCCGACCGACCTGGTATCACCGGGGAGCTGTTTTTT.

The chain recombines TRBV30 with TRBJ1-5, with TRBD1 as a possible D gene (6 bases). From germline, CDR1 is GTSNPN and CDR2 SVGIG (reference sequence). V was clipped by 3 bases and J by 6 bases, with 15 bases between them. The CDR3 covers 14 residues. CDR3 amino acids: CAWSRGAAGQPQHF. In DNA, the CDR3 is TGTGCCTGGAGCCGGGGGGCAGCGGGTCAGCCCCAGCATTTT. Supplemented by reference TRBV30 and TRBJ1-5, the full variable domain reads SQTIHQWPATLVQPVGSPLSLECTVEGTSNPNLYWYRQAAGRGLQLLFYSVGIGQISSEVPQNLSASRPQDRQFILSSKKLLLSDSGFYLCAWSRGAAGQPQHFGDGTRLSIL.

The chain combines TRBV5-1 with TRBJ2-7, with a possible D match to TRBD2 (5 bases). Trimming took off 7 bases at V and 3 bases at J, with 14 bases between the two ends. Germline CDR1 is SGHRS and CDR2 is YFSETQ. The CDR3 contains 13 residues. CDR3 region: CASGRRGDYEQYF. The CDR3 bases are TGCGCCAGCGGCCGCCGGGGAGACTACGAGCAGTACTTC.

The V and J genes are TRBV9 and TRBJ2-7; 9 positions agree with TRBD2. Germline CDR1 reads SGDLS; CDR2 reads YYNGEE. This CDR3 is built from 14 residues. V lost 0 bases and J lost 4; bases outside the gene matches: 2. DNA of the CDR3: TGTGCCAGCAGCGTAGGCGGGGGGGCGTACGAGCAGTACTTC. It encodes CASSVGGGAYEQYF.

This sequence joins TRBV11-3 and TRBJ2-1, with D possibly TRBD2 on 7 matching bases. The CDR3 consists of 16 residues. Germline assignment: CDR1 SGHNT and CDR2 YENEEA. V was pared by 5 bases and J by 8 bases, with 22 bases between. The CDR3 DNA sequence: TGTGCCAGCAGCCCTAGGGGGGGGGCGCTTAGTTATGAGCAGTTCTTC. It is translated as CASSPRGGALSYEQFF.

The V call is TRBV7-9, the J call TRBJ1-1; D remains ambiguous. Per the germline V gene, CDR1 is SEHNR and CDR2 is FQNEAQ (reference sequence). The CDR3 sequence is 15 residues long. V lost 1 base to trimming and J lost 2 bases, with 11 bases between them. For the CDR3, the DNA is TGTGCCAGCAGCTTAGATAACTACCCTAACACTGAAGCTTTCTTT. Amino acid sequence: CASSLDNYPNTEAFF.

The V call is TRBV12-5, the J call TRBJ1-2; TRBD1 is a possible D gene (6 bases). This CDR3 is 14 amino acids long. V was shortened by 7 bases and J by 4 bases, with 16 bases between the two germline ends. Per germline, CDR1 LGHNT and CDR2 FRNRAP. In DNA form, the CDR3 reads TGTGCTAGTGCCCTGGGACATATGACCTATGGCTACACCTTC. This encodes CASALGHMTYGYTF.

The V call is TRBV29-1, the J call TRBJ2-1; 9 positions agree with TRBD1. Trimming took 7 bases from V and 12 from J; bases not matched to a gene: 10. Germline V lookup: CDR1 SQVTM, CDR2 ANQGSEA. CDR3 length: 12 residues. For the CDR3, the DNA is TGCAGCGCTACCGGGACAGGGTTGGGGCAGTTCTTC. Translation gives CSATGTGLGQFF.

The chain has TRBV9 and TRBJ2-1, with no clear D. Looked up from germline, CDR1 is SGDLS and CDR2 is YYNGEE. This CDR3 is built from 11 residues. V was pared by 1 base and J by 8 bases, with 4 bases between. The chain's CDR3 is CASSVKDEQFF. DNA of the CDR3: TGTGCCAGCAGCGTAAAAGATGAGCAGTTCTTC.

CDR3 coding DNA: TGTGCCAAGCAGGACAGCCAACTCATGAACACTGAAGCTTTCTTT. This gives the protein CAKQDSQLMNTEAFF. The V call is TRBV30, the J call TRBJ1-1; tentative D call: TRBD1 (6 bases). This CDR3 region has 15 residues. V was clipped by 8 bases and J by 0 bases, with 19 bases between them. From germline, CDR1 is GTSNPN and CDR2 SVGIG (reference sequence).

This clone was counted between two and nine times. The V call is TRBV4-1, the J call TRBJ1-5; weak D call: TRBD1 (6 bases). Deletions cut 0 bases from V and 7 bases from J, with 25 bases between. The germline CDR1 and CDR2 sequences are MGHRA and YSYEKL. The CDR3 is 19 amino acids. CDR3 nucleotide sequence: TGCGCCAGCAGCCAAGATGTTTTTTCGGGCAGGGGAATGTGGCAGCCCCAGCATTTT. Its translation: CASSQDVFSGRGMWQPQHF.

V usage is TRBV5-3 and J usage is TRBJ1-1; D remains unclear. TRBV5-3 carries the ORF label, with uncertain function. The CDR3 has 12 residues. V was shortened by 4 bases and J by 3 bases, with 7 bases between the two germline ends. CDR3 DNA sequence: TGTGCCAGAAGCCCTAAGGACACTGAAGCTTTCTTT. Its protein product is CARSPKDTEAFF.

The chain combines TRBV7-9 with TRBJ2-5; a weak D match, TRBD1 (6 bases). Trimming pared 0 bases from V and 2 bases from J, leaving 13 bases between. The CDR3 loop spans 16 amino acids. Germline CDR1 is SEHNR and CDR2 is FQNEAQ (reference sequence). DNA of the CDR3: TGTGCCAGCAGCTTAGCGGGGGCTGGGGGACAAGAGACCCAGTACTTC. It translates to CASSLAGAGGQETQYF.

The gene calls are TRBV5-4 and TRBJ2-3; 9 bases agree with TRBD2. The germline CDR1 and CDR2 sequences are SGHNT and YYREEE (reference sequence). The ends lost 0 bases at V and 5 bases at J; junction bases unmatched: 7. This CDR3 comprises 16 residues. CDR3 region: CASSLGGSGGRDTQYF. The CDR3 DNA is TGTGCCAGCAGCTTGGGTGGTAGCGGGGGCCGAGATACGCAGTATTTT.

The chain employs TRBV15 and TRBJ1-6, with 8 bases aligning to TRBD1. The CDR3 is 14 residues long. Germline lookup yields CDR1 LNHNV and CDR2 YYDKDF (reference sequence). With 1 base clipped from V and 10 bases from J, the junction kept 3 bases outside the gene matches. CDR3 DNA: TGTGCCACCAGCAGAGGGACAGGGAAATCACCCCTCCACTTT. Translating it yields CATSRGTGKSPLHF.

The rearrangement joins TRBV11-2 to TRBJ2-5; the match to TRBD2 covers 9 bases. The V and J ends lost 5 bases and 2 bases, in that order; junction bases with no gene match: 3. Germline CDR1 is SGHAT and CDR2 is FQNNGV. The CDR3 has 14 amino acids. The CDR3 loop reads CASSPSGAQETQYF. The CDR3 coding sequence is TGTGCCAGCAGCCCTAGCGGGGCGCAAGAGACCCAGTACTTC.

The chain links TRBV21-1 to TRBJ1-3; the table calls TRBD1, which could not be checked here. TRBV21-1 is a recognized pseudogene. This CDR3 has 15 residues. In nucleotides, the CDR3 is TGTGCCAGCAGCGTACAGACAGGGGCAGGAAACACCATATATTTT. It codes for CASSVQTGAGNTIYF.

This clone has a single count. The V call is TRBV5-1, the J call TRBJ2-3, with 11 bases that match TRBD2. The CDR3 spans 16 residues. Germline assignment: CDR1 SGHRS and CDR2 YFSETQ. The trim removed 2 bases at V and 3 bases at J, leaving 5 bases unmatched. CDR3 bases: TGCGCCAGCAGCTTTAGCGGGGGGGCCTATACAGATACGCAGTATTTT. Amino acid sequence: CASSFSGGAYTDTQYF.